These 17 T cell receptor beta chains were sequenced from one sample in a study of siplizumab effects on memory and regulatory T cells. TCRdb keeps only in-frame clones here, not all; method: immunoSEQ multiplex PCR. The repertoire has approximately 15,000 clones, 40% to 45% of them found once; the top ten carry roughly 7.6%. These receptors' targets are unknown. Cells that made up the mixed lymphocyte reaction were cocultured at 37°C for approximately 6 days. The sample was CFSE-low (dividing) CD4+ T cells sorted from an allogeneic mixed lymphocyte reaction. These receptors came from a human donor in good health; the cells came from an allogeneic mixed lymphocyte reaction. Some clones in this sample may be carry-over from other donors' samples.

This chain uses TRBV6-1 with TRBJ2-7; D gene ambiguous. Germline-derived CDR1 and CDR2 are MNHNS and SASEGT. The CDR3 is 14 amino acids. The CDR3 DNA reads TGTGCTACCAAAAAGCGTCCTGAGACCTACGAGCAGTACTTC. Translated: CATKKRPETYEQYF.

By share of the sample, this clone is medium-sized (0.01 to 0.1%). The chain is built from TRBV10-3 and TRBJ1-5; 7 bases line up with TRBD1. With 6 bases clipped from V and 6 bases from J, the junction kept 8 bases outside the gene matches. The CDR3 extends over 14 amino acids. Looked up from germline, CDR1 is ENHRY and CDR2 is SYGVKD. CDR3 coding DNA: TGTGCCATCAGCGAGGGGGCCCAGAGTCAGCCCCAGCATTTT. Translating gives CAISEGAQSQPQHF.

The gene calls are TRBV11-3 and TRBJ2-1, with 9 bases fitting TRBD2. Unmatched junction bases numbered 11, after V lost 2 bases and J lost 6 bases. Germline V gene lookup returns CDR1 SGHNT and CDR2 YENEEA. The CDR3 runs 17 residues. DNA for the CDR3: TGTGCCAGCAGCTTACAATATTCCGGGACTAGCTTCAATGAGCAGTTCTTC. Encoded protein: CASSLQYSGTSFNEQFF.

This clone occurred many times. The rearrangement uses TRBV2 and TRBJ2-1; D is ambiguous. The CDR3 covers 13 residues. The V gene's germline CDR1 is SNHLY and CDR2 FYNNEI. With 6 bases removed from V and 2 bases from J, the gap between germline ends came to 8 bases. The CDR3 reads CASRSRAYNEQFF. CDR3 sequence (DNA): TGTGCCAGCAGGTCACGAGCCTACAATGAGCAGTTCTTC.

This chain joins TRBV7-8 and TRBJ1-1, with D unclear. The V gene's germline CDR1 is SGHVS and CDR2 FQNEAQ. Trimming left V 2 bases short and J 1 base short, with 11 bases between. The CDR3 extends over 15 amino acids. The DNA of the CDR3 is TGTGCCAGCAGCTTAAACGGCTTTGGGAACACTGAAGCTTTCTTT. This codes for CASSLNGFGNTEAFF.

The chain has TRBV9 and TRBJ1-5; D might be TRBD1 (6 bases). Germline CDR1 reads SGDLS; CDR2 reads YYNGEE. Trimming pared 0 bases from V and 6 bases from J, leaving 10 bases between. The CDR3 has 14 residues. CDR3: CASSVGVGAQPQHF. The CDR3, as DNA: TGTGCCAGCAGCGTAGGAGTGGGGGCTCAGCCCCAGCATTTT.

This clone was detected once. The V call is TRBV19, the J call TRBJ2-1; D is perhaps TRBD2 (5 bases). CDR1 LNHDA and CDR2 SQIVND come from the germline V gene (reference sequence). V dropped 5 bases and J dropped 6 bases, with 14 bases sitting between them. The CDR3 runs 14 residues. The CDR3 DNA reads TGTGCCAGTAGTTCAGGAGGACGGAGCAATGAGCAGTTCTTC. This translates into CASSSGGRSNEQFF.

The chain has TRBV7-9 and TRBJ1-3, with unresolved D. CDR1 SEHNR and CDR2 FQNEAQ come from the germline V gene (reference sequence). CDR3 length equals 15 residues. Between the trimmed V and J ends, which lost 5 bases and 0 bases, there was a span of 11 bases. The CDR3 DNA is TGTGCCAGCAGCCCCGGGCCTCTCTCTGGAAACACCATATATTTT. This translates into CASSPGPLSGNTIYF.

The chain has TRBV6-5 and TRBJ2-7; 9 nucleotides match TRBD2. This CDR3 contains 15 residues. V shed 6 bases, J shed 3 bases, and the junction held 9 bases outside the gene matches. Germline values: CDR1 MNHEY, CDR2 SVGAGI. The CDR3 region has the DNA TGTGCCAGCAGAGGGACTAGCAGCCATTTCTACGAGCAGTACTTC. This translates into CASRGTSSHFYEQYF.

This clone appeared a few times. V usage is TRBV6-6 and J usage is TRBJ2-5; possibly TRBD1 for D (5 bases). Germline values: CDR1 MNHNY, CDR2 SVGAGI (reference sequence). Deletions cut 7 bases from V and 2 bases from J, with 17 bases between. The CDR3 has 15 amino acids. For the CDR3, the DNA is TGTGCCAGCACCCCTACCTGGGGCAGACAAGAGACCCAGTACTTC. Its translation: CASTPTWGRQETQYF.

CDR3 protein: CASSITSSSYNEQFF. CDR3 nucleotides: TGTGCCAGCAGTATTACTTCGAGCTCCTACAATGAGCAGTTCTTC. This chain joins TRBV6-5 and TRBJ2-1; D not resolved. The CDR3 covers 15 residues. CDR1 and CDR2 from the germline V gene are MNHEY and SVGAGI. V lost 5 bases, J lost 0 bases, and 11 bases lay in between.

In its sample, this clone was seen once. V gene TRBV6-5 combines with J gene TRBJ1-4, with D unclear. Per germline, CDR1 MNHEY and CDR2 SVGAGI. The CDR3 totals 14 residues. The germline V and J ends were trimmed by 7 bases and 6 bases, with 15 bases remaining between them. The CDR3 DNA reads as TGTGCCAGCAAACAACAACTCTGGGATGAAAAACTGTTTTTT. The encoded protein is CASKQQLWDEKLFF.

The rearrangement joins TRBV19 to TRBJ1-3, with D unclear. The germline gives CDR1 LNHDA, CDR2 SQIVND (reference sequence). CDR3 length equals 15 residues. With 5 bases removed from V and 0 bases from J, the gap between germline ends came to 11 bases. Here the CDR3 reads CASSSYGDSGNTIYF. CDR3 DNA: TGTGCCAGTAGTTCGTACGGAGACTCTGGAAACACCATATATTTT.

This clone turned up a few times. The gene calls are TRBV28 and TRBJ1-5; D ambiguous. Deletions cut 2 bases from V and 0 bases from J, with 8 bases between. Germline V gene lookup returns CDR1 MDHEN and CDR2 SYDVKM. There are 15 residues in the CDR3. CDR3 in amino acids: CASSLVDFSNQPQHF. The CDR3 nucleotides read TGTGCCAGCAGTTTAGTTGATTTTAGCAATCAGCCCCAGCATTTT. The full variable domain, in which reference TRBV28 and TRBJ1-5 provide the parts outside the CDR3, is DVKVTQSSRYLVKRTGEKVFLECVQDMDHENMFWYRQDPGLGLRLIYFSYDVKMKEKGDIPEGYSVSREKKERFSLILESASTNQTSMYLCASSLVDFSNQPQHFGDGTRLSIL.

The J gene is TRBJ1-1, the V gene TRBV5-1; D is possibly TRBD1 (5 bases). The V end was cut by 4 bases, the J end by 1 base, with 20 bases between. Germline values: CDR1 SGHRS, CDR2 YFSETQ. This CDR3 spans 17 amino acids. The CDR3 DNA reads TGCGCCAGCAGCACGGGACGGATGCTCGGGGAGAACACTGAAGCTTTCTTT. It encodes CASSTGRMLGENTEAFF.

Only a few counts were recorded for this clone. The chain uses TRBV21-1 and TRBJ1-2; the table's TRBD1 call for D was not verified on the DNA. TRBV21-1 is annotated as a pseudogene. This CDR3 region has 16 residues. The CDR3 region is CASSKIGGTGSYGYTF. For the CDR3, the DNA is TGTGCCAGCAGCAAAATTGGCGGGACAGGGAGTTATGGCTACACCTTC.

CDR3 DNA: TGTGCCAGCAGGCCCGGCCGGGGGCGATCTGAAAAACTGTTTTTT. Translated, it gives CASRPGRGRSEKLFF. V gene TRBV28 combines with J gene TRBJ1-4, with D possibly matching TRBD1 (6 bases). Trimming cost V 6 bases and J 7 bases, with 18 bases left between them. Germline V CDR1 and CDR2: MDHEN, SYDVKM. This CDR3 comprises 15 residues.